A single sample gave rise to the 30 T cell receptor beta chains below, sequenced in a study of blood T cells in healthy people across ages. A J-beta primer mix and a sample-barcoded 5' primer were used in a second PCR of roughly 7 to 12 cycles. TCRdb re-analysed the 5' RACE reads in MiXCR, keeping a single row per CDR3 protein. The sample records about 1.4 million distinct CDR3 sequences, roughly 60% being singletons. Sequencing was carried out using blood. Receptor source: a man aged 18-30 years in good health.

This clonotype was picked up one time. The chain joins TRBV12-3 or TRBV12-4 to TRBJ2-7; D is unclear. V lost 3 bases and J 7 bases, leaving 7 bases between the germline ends. CDR3 length: 11 residues. For the CDR3, the DNA is TGTGCCAGCAGTTTCCTCAAAGAGCAGTACTTC. Amino acids: CASSFLKEQYF.

A few counts support this clonotype. The chain combines TRBV12-3 or TRBV12-4 with TRBJ2-1, with unresolved D. Between the trimmed V and J ends, which lost 3 bases and 10 bases, there was a span of 10 bases. CDR3 size: 12 residues. The CDR3 here is CASSFDDGEQFF. CDR3 coding DNA: TGTGCCAGCAGTTTCGACGACGGGGAGCAGTTCTTC.

This rearrangement joins TRBV7-2 to TRBJ2-5; D is unclear. This CDR3 comprises 14 residues. Trimming stripped 1 base from V and 5 bases from J, with 11 bases between. Germline CDR1 and CDR2: SGHTA and FQGNSA. The CDR3, as DNA: TGTGCCAGCAGCTTAGAGGGTAGCTGGGAGACCCAGTACTTC. Translation gives CASSLEGSWETQYF.

A few counts support this clonotype. This chain uses TRBV20-1 with TRBJ1-2, with D possibly being TRBD1 (5 bases). The germline V gene encodes CDR1 DFQATT and CDR2 SNEGSKA (reference sequence). The CDR3 has 13 amino acids. V was clipped by 0 bases and J by 4 bases, with 9 bases between them. The CDR3 protein is CSARETEGYGYTF. Here the CDR3 DNA reads TGCAGTGCTAGAGAGACAGAAGGCTATGGCTACACCTTC.

This chain uses TRBV11-2 with TRBJ1-2; TRBD1 is a possible D gene (5 bases). The CDR3 length is 15 residues. Germline CDR1 is SGHAT and CDR2 is FQNNGV. Trimming pared 5 bases from V and 2 bases from J, leaving 15 bases between. The DNA for the CDR3 is TGTGCCAGCAGCCCGACCGGGGCGGTGAACTATGGCTACACCTTC. Protein product: CASSPTGAVNYGYTF.

The rearrangement joins TRBV3-1 to TRBJ2-1; D possibly corresponds to TRBD1 (5 bases). Germline lookup yields CDR1 LGHDT and CDR2 YNNKEL (reference sequence). The CDR3 runs 15 residues. V dropped 3 bases and J dropped 6 bases, with 15 bases sitting between them. The CDR3 reads CASSQGPGALNEQFF. The DNA for the CDR3 is TGTGCCAGCAGCCAGGGGCCCGGAGCTCTCAATGAGCAGTTCTTC.

This chain uses TRBV20-1 with TRBJ1-1, with D possibly TRBD1 on 5 matching bases. Germline lookup yields CDR1 DFQATT and CDR2 SNEGSKA (reference sequence). The CDR3 has 13 residues. Between the trimmed V and J ends, which lost 6 bases and 0 bases, there was a span of 11 bases. DNA of the CDR3: TGCAGTGCCCGGGGCCAGGTGAACACTGAAGCTTTCTTT. Residues: CSARGQVNTEAFF.

V gene TRBV19 combines with J gene TRBJ2-1, with D maybe TRBD1 (5 bases). This CDR3 contains 12 residues. Trimming pared 7 bases from V and 8 bases from J, leaving 12 bases between. Germline V CDR1 and CDR2: LNHDA, SQIVND (reference sequence). The CDR3 spells CASIDPGHEQFF. CDR3 in DNA: TGTGCCAGTATCGACCCAGGGCATGAGCAGTTCTTC.

For the CDR3, the DNA is TGCAGTGCTCCCGGGTGGGCTAACTATGGCTACACCTTC. Protein product: CSAPGWANYGYTF. This chain connects TRBV20-1 to TRBJ1-2; unclear D gene. The CDR3 consists of 13 residues. Trimming stripped 5 bases from V and 0 bases from J, with 10 bases between. Per germline, CDR1 DFQATT and CDR2 SNEGSKA (reference sequence).

The V call is TRBV7-8, the J call TRBJ2-7, with D possibly being TRBD2 (5 bases). This CDR3 has 14 amino acids. From germline, CDR1 is SGHVS and CDR2 FQNEAQ. V was clipped by 2 bases and J by 6 bases, with 14 bases between them. DNA of the CDR3: TGTGCCAGCAGCTTAAAACTAGGGCAGAGCGAGCAGTACTTC. Amino acid sequence: CASSLKLGQSEQYF.

This rearrangement joins TRBV6-2 or TRBV6-3 to TRBJ2-3; D perhaps matches TRBD2 (6 bases). This CDR3 is built from 14 residues. V was pared by 7 bases and J by 3 bases, with 14 bases between. The germline V gene encodes CDR1 MNHEY and CDR2 SVGEGT. The CDR3 reads CASKRLGFTDTQYF. In DNA, the CDR3 is TGTGCCAGCAAGAGACTAGGTTTTACAGATACGCAGTATTTT.

V and J are TRBV29-1 and TRBJ1-1; D is unclear. This CDR3 is 14 amino acids long. Germline V CDR1 and CDR2: SQVTM, ANQGSEA. Trimming took off 5 bases at V and 0 bases at J, with 13 bases between the two ends. The CDR3 coding sequence is TGCAGCGTTTGTCTCTTTGTGATGAACACTGAAGCTTTCTTT. Its protein product is CSVCLFVMNTEAFF.

This clonotype showed up just once. The CDR3 DNA follows: TGTGCCACCAGCAGAGATCGGGCGACGGGAGGGGAAGCTTTCTTT. This codes for CATSRDRATGGEAFF. The rearrangement links TRBV15 to TRBJ1-1, with D hard to call. V was cut by 0 bases and J by 8 bases, with 16 bases left in between. Per germline, CDR1 LNHNV and CDR2 YYDKDF (reference sequence). This CDR3 region has 15 residues. Filled out from reference TRBV15 and TRBJ1-1, the complete variable domain reads DAMVIQNPRYQVTQFGKPVTLSCSQTLNHNVMYWYQQKSSQAPKLLFHYYDKDFNNEADTPDNFQSRRPNTSFCFLDIRSPGLGDTAMYLCATSRDRATGGEAFFGQGTRLTVV.

This clonotype has more than one count but fewer than ten. J is TRBJ2-7 and V is TRBV7-9, with 11 bases lining up with TRBD1. V gave up 5 bases and J gave up 2 bases; unmatched junction bases: 5. Germline V CDR1 and CDR2: SEHNR, FQNEAQ (reference sequence). The CDR3 is 15 amino acids. The CDR3 region is CASSTPGQGAYEQYF. The DNA of the CDR3 is TGTGCCAGCAGCACCCCGGGACAGGGGGCCTACGAGCAGTACTTC. Full variable domain (remainder filled in from reference TRBV7-9 and TRBJ2-7): DTGVSQNPRHKITKRGQNVTFRCDPISEHNRLYWYRQTLGQGPEFLTYFQNEAQLEKSRLLSDRFSAERPKGSFSTLEIQRTEQGDSAMYLCASSTPGQGAYEQYFGPGTRLTVT.

The V and J genes are TRBV7-2 and TRBJ2-7; D gene unclear. The CDR3 sequence is 14 residues long. The V gene's germline CDR1 is SGHTA and CDR2 FQGNSA. Trimming removed 1 base from V and 3 bases from J, with 10 bases in between. The CDR3 region is CASSLGVANYEQYF. Written as DNA, the CDR3 is TGTGCCAGCAGCTTAGGGGTAGCCAACTACGAGCAGTACTTC.

This CDR3 is CASSTTWGRKETQYF. The CDR3, as DNA: TGTGCCAGCAGCACTACGTGGGGAAGGAAAGAGACCCAGTACTTC. V gene TRBV6-1 combines with J gene TRBJ2-5; D remains unclear. In germline, CDR1 is MNHNS, CDR2 SASEGT. There are 15 residues in the CDR3. Trimming cost V 6 bases and J 3 bases, with 17 bases left between them.

The chain links TRBV6-5 to TRBJ1-2; D ambiguous. The length of the CDR3 is 17 residues. V shed 0 bases and J shed 4 bases, with 18 bases lying between them. CDR1 and CDR2 (germline): MNHEY, SVGAGI. In DNA, the CDR3 is TGTGCCAGCAGTTACTCAAAAGGATTGGGCGGATTCTATGGCTACACCTTC. Translation: CASSYSKGLGGFYGYTF.

This clonotype showed up just a few times. This sequence joins TRBV27 and TRBJ2-2; D is undetermined. The germline gives CDR1 MNHEY, CDR2 SMNVEV (reference sequence). Trimming took off 3 bases at V and 6 bases at J, with 14 bases between the two ends. CDR3 size: 15 residues. CDR3 in DNA: TGTGCCAGCAGTTTCTCCTCTGTGACTGCCGGGGAGCTGTTTTTT. Translated: CASSFSSVTAGELFF.

This clonotype was counted a few times. The rearrangement uses TRBV20-1 and TRBJ2-3; TRBD2 matches at 8 bases. The junction had 11 bases not matched to a gene; V was cut back by 6 bases and J by 0 bases. The CDR3 is 16 residues long. The germline gives CDR1 DFQATT, CDR2 SNEGSKA (reference sequence). CDR3 sequence (DNA): TGCAGTGCCAATCTGATAGCGGGACCTAGCACAGATACGCAGTATTTT. This translates into CSANLIAGPSTDTQYF.

The chain has TRBV27 and TRBJ2-5; TRBD1 matches 7 bases. CDR1 MNHEY and CDR2 SMNVEV come from the germline V gene (reference sequence). J was trimmed by 7 bases and V by 5 bases; bases with no gene match: 13. The length of the CDR3 is 15 residues. This CDR3 is CASSPRQGSTGTQYF. The CDR3, as DNA: TGTGCCAGCAGTCCGCGACAGGGAAGCACTGGGACCCAGTACTTC.

This clonotype has more than one count but fewer than ten. The chain employs TRBV29-1 and TRBJ2-5, with 9 bases identical to TRBD1. This CDR3 region has 15 residues. Germline V gene lookup returns CDR1 SQVTM and CDR2 ANQGSEA. Unmatched junction bases numbered 8, after V lost 4 bases and J lost 2 bases. CDR3 in DNA: TGCAGCGTTGGCCTCCGGGACAGGGTACAAGAGACCCAGTACTTC. This gives the protein CSVGLRDRVQETQYF.

The chain uses TRBV29-1 and TRBJ1-4; TRBD1 aligns across 7 bases. V was clipped by 4 bases and J by 4 bases; unmatched bases: 6. The CDR3 consists of 14 residues. Germline V gene lookup returns CDR1 SQVTM and CDR2 ANQGSEA. The CDR3 nucleotides read TGCAGCGTTGTAGACAGGGACGATAATGAAAAACTGTTTTTT. Its protein product is CSVVDRDDNEKLFF.

The genes are TRBV20-1 and TRBJ2-7; possibly TRBD2 for D (6 bases). The V gene's germline CDR1 is DFQATT and CDR2 SNEGSKA (reference sequence). The CDR3 sequence is 14 residues long. V lost 3 bases and J 6 bases, leaving 18 bases between the germline ends. The CDR3 sequence is CSASVTGDSSEQYF. CDR3 nucleotide sequence: TGCAGTGCTAGCGTTACGGGAGATAGTAGCGAGCAGTACTTC.

Only a few counts were recorded for this clonotype. The V call is TRBV20-1, the J call TRBJ2-3, with D possibly TRBD1 on 5 matching bases. The V gene lost 6 bases and the J gene lost 2 bases, with 15 bases spanning the gap. The CDR3 is 14 amino acids. Per germline, CDR1 DFQATT and CDR2 SNEGSKA (reference sequence). The CDR3 loop is CSARQFPSTDTQYF. CDR3 bases: TGCAGTGCCAGACAGTTCCCTTCCACAGATACGCAGTATTTT.

This sequence joins TRBV12-3 or TRBV12-4 and TRBJ2-1, with D possibly TRBD2 on 5 matching bases. Trimming shortened V by 6 bases and J by 12 bases, and 18 bases separated the two germline ends. The CDR3 covers 13 residues. The CDR3 nucleotides read TGTGCCAGCAGACCCGGACTGGACGTGAGGCAGTTCTTC. Translation: CASRPGLDVRQFF.

The gene calls are TRBV5-5 and TRBJ2-5, with 9 bases fitting TRBD1. There are 16 residues in the CDR3. CDR1 is SGHKS, CDR2 YYEKEE, per germline (reference sequence). The J segment lost 3 bases and the V segment lost 1 base, leaving 7 bases of the junction unmatched. This CDR3 reads CASSLIWTGEEETQYF. CDR3 nucleotides: TGTGCCAGCAGCTTGATTTGGACAGGGGAGGAAGAGACCCAGTACTTC.

V and J are TRBV7-2 and TRBJ2-1; no clear D. The CDR3 is 13 amino acids. Trimming removed 5 bases from V and 14 bases from J, with 19 bases in between. Germline V gives CDR1 SGHTA, CDR2 FQGNSA. The CDR3 nucleotides are TGTGCCAGCAGCCGGCGTTTGGAATATCAGGAGTTCTTC. Encoded protein: CASSRRLEYQEFF. The whole variable domain, filled in from reference TRBV7-2 and TRBJ2-1, reads GAGVSQSPSNKVTEKGKDVELRCDPISGHTALYWYRQSLGQGLEFLIYFQGNSAPDKSGLPSDRFSAERTGGSVSTLTIQRTQQEDSAVYLCASSRRLEYQEFFGPGTRLTVL.

This clonotype was seen only a few times. V gene TRBV20-1 combines with J gene TRBJ2-5, with 8 bases lining up with TRBD1. The germline V gene has CDR1 DFQATT and CDR2 SNEGSKA (reference sequence). Trimming cost V 0 bases and J 5 bases; bases outside gene matches: 8. The CDR3 is 15 amino acids. The CDR3 region is CSARDRQGAMETQYF. The DNA for the CDR3 is TGCAGTGCTAGAGATCGGCAGGGGGCGATGGAGACCCAGTACTTC.

The chain recombines TRBV12-3 or TRBV12-4 with TRBJ1-2, with TRBD1 matching 12 bases. The V segment lost 3 bases and the J segment 8 bases; nucleotides outside the gene matches: 10. The CDR3 contains 16 residues. The chain's CDR3 is CASSFRDRGRGLGYTF. CDR3 nucleotide sequence: TGTGCCAGCAGTTTCAGGGACAGGGGGCGAGGTTTGGGCTACACCTTC.

The chain carries TRBV6-1 and TRBJ2-6, with D uncertain. CDR1 is MNHNS and CDR2 is SASEGT in the germline V gene. V gave up 2 bases and J gave up 1 base, with 6 bases separating them. This CDR3 spans 15 amino acids. The CDR3 region is CASSEIASGANVLTF. For the CDR3, the DNA is TGTGCCAGCAGTGAAATCGCGTCTGGGGCCAACGTCCTGACTTTC.